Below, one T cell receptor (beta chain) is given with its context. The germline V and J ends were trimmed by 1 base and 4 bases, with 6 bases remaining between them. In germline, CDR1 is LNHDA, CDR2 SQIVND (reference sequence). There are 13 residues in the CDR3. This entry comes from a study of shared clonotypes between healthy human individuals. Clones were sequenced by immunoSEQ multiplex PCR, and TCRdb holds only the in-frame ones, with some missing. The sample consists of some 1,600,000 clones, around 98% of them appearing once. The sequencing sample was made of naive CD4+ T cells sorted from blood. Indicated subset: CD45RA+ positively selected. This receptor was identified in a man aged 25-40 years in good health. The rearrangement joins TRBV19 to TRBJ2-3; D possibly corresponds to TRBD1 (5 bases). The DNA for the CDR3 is TGTGCCAGTAGTATAGGACAGTCAGATACGCAGTATTTT. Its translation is CASSIGQSDTQYF.